This passage covers 25 T cell receptor beta chains from one sample sequenced in a study of cytomegalovirus exposure and HLA in healthy donors (dated by TCRdb to about 2017). The protocol used for the library was the immunoSEQ multiplex PCR assay. For the multiplex PCR, a mixture combining 60 forward primers for TCR Vbeta segments and 13 reverse primers for TCR Jbeta segments was used. The table comes from immuneACCESS by way of TCRdb, which keeps in-frame sequences with V and J called. Part of the clones is missing from these tables; in studies checked, under half for an unresolved V gene and the rest for unknown reasons. Here the sample has about 170,000 clones; 62% occur a single time. In total, the top ten clones hold around 3% of the sample. Input material: PBMCs. These TCRs come from a man aged 35 to 55 in good health and CMV-seronegative.

The chain couples TRBV11-2 to TRBJ1-5, with 7 bases matching TRBD1. The germline CDR1 and CDR2 sequences are SGHAT and FQNNGV. CDR3 length: 17 amino acids. J was trimmed by 0 bases and V by 2 bases; bases with no gene match: 7. The CDR3 protein is CASSLRSTGDSNQPQHF. CDR3 sequence (DNA): TGTGCCAGCAGCTTAAGGTCAACAGGGGATAGCAATCAGCCCCAGCATTTT.

This clone was counted only a few times. V gene TRBV6-5 combines with J gene TRBJ1-2; D may be TRBD1 (5 bases). V was pared by 5 bases and J by 8 bases, with 15 bases between. The germline CDR1 and CDR2 sequences are MNHEY and SVGAGI. The CDR3 consists of 13 residues. The CDR3 DNA reads TGTGCCAGCAGTGGAGGGACGGGGAGAGGCTACACCTTC. It yields the protein CASSGGTGRGYTF.

The rearrangement joins TRBV6-5 to TRBJ2-7, with TRBD2 matching over 10 bases. The junction had 9 bases not matched to a gene; V was cut back by 8 bases and J by 2 bases. The CDR3 spans 15 residues. Germline V gene data show CDR1 as MNHEY and CDR2 as SVGAGI. For the CDR3, the DNA is TGTGCCAGCTCGCCCCGTAGCGGGGGGACCTACGAGCAGTACTTC. This codes for CASSPRSGGTYEQYF.

The V and J genes are TRBV6-5 and TRBJ1-5, with 7 bases that match TRBD1. The CDR3 runs 15 residues. V lost 6 bases to trimming and J lost 2 bases; unmatched junction nucleotides: 7. Germline V gene data show CDR1 as MNHEY and CDR2 as SVGAGI. CDR3 DNA: TGTGCCAGCAGACCCTATGGACAGGGCAATCAGCCCCAGCATTTT. Translating gives CASRPYGQGNQPQHF.

This clone was observed once. The chain is built from TRBV29-1 and TRBJ2-5, with 13 bases that match TRBD2. Trimming cost V 6 bases and J 0 bases; bases outside gene matches: 13. CDR1 is SQVTM and CDR2 is ANQGSEA in the germline V gene. The CDR3 is made up of 18 amino acids. CDR3 residues: CSVAGTSGVNFYQETQYF. In DNA, the CDR3 is TGCAGCGTCGCCGGGACTAGCGGGGTAAACTTCTACCAAGAGACCCAGTACTTC.

The chain employs TRBV19 and TRBJ1-2, with 7 bases matching TRBD1. The CDR3 extends over 15 amino acids. Unmatched junction bases numbered 7, after V lost 4 bases and J lost 2 bases. Germline V gene lookup returns CDR1 LNHDA and CDR2 SQIVND (reference sequence). The CDR3 here is CASSKNAGQNYGYTF. The DNA of the CDR3 is TGTGCCAGTAGTAAAAACGCGGGACAGAACTATGGCTACACCTTC.

This clone was seen a handful of times. The rearrangement joins TRBV30 to TRBJ1-3; the match to TRBD1 covers 9 bases. The V gene's germline CDR1 is GTSNPN and CDR2 SVGIG (reference sequence). The J segment lost 8 bases and the V segment lost 3 bases, leaving 5 bases of the junction unmatched. This CDR3 contains 13 residues. The CDR3 protein is CAWRRDRVDTIYF. The CDR3 region has the DNA TGTGCCTGGAGGAGGGACAGGGTTGACACCATATATTTT.

This clone was recorded once. DNA of the CDR3: TGTGCCAGCAGCCCAGCGGGAAGGGGCACAGATACGCAGTATTTT. Its translation is CASSPAGRGTDTQYF. The chain combines TRBV7-9 with TRBJ2-3, with 7 positions matching TRBD2. Germline CDR1 is SEHNR and CDR2 is FQNEAQ (reference sequence). This CDR3 contains 15 residues. V trimming: 5 bases; J trimming: 1 base; junction bases outside the gene matches: 6.

J is TRBJ2-7 and V is TRBV28, with 10 bases matching TRBD2. After removal of 4 bases from V and 3 bases from J, the junction contained 3 bases not matched to a gene. CDR3 length equals 14 residues. Germline V lookup: CDR1 MDHEN, CDR2 SYDVKM. As DNA, the CDR3 is TGTGCCAGCAGTTCCGGACTAGCGGACTACGAGCAGTACTTC. Translation: CASSSGLADYEQYF.

The count of this clone is one. The genes are TRBV6-1 and TRBJ2-3, with TRBD2 matching 14 bases. Germline lookup yields CDR1 MNHNS and CDR2 SASEGT. The CDR3 contains 16 residues. The J segment lost 3 bases and the V segment lost 4 bases, leaving 3 bases of the junction unmatched. The chain's CDR3 is CASSARTSGRTDTQYF. Here the CDR3 DNA reads TGTGCCAGCAGTGCACGGACTAGCGGGAGGACAGATACGCAGTATTTT.

CDR3 sequence: CASSLTGEVYEQYF. The CDR3 DNA sequence: TGTGCCAGCTCATTGACAGGAGAGGTCTACGAGCAGTACTTC. The genes are TRBV18 and TRBJ2-7; D perhaps matches TRBD1 (6 bases). V shed 5 bases and J shed 3 bases, with 14 bases lying between them. CDR1 and CDR2 (germline): KGHSH, LQKENI. This CDR3 region has 14 residues. The complete variable domain, with remaining parts taken from reference TRBV18 and TRBJ2-7, reads NAGVMQNPRHLVRRRGQEARLRCSPMKGHSHVYWYRQLPEEGLKFMVYLQKENIIDESGMPKERFSAEFPKEGPSILRIQQVVRGDSAAYFCASSLTGEVYEQYFGPGTRLTVT.

V gene TRBV11-3 combines with J gene TRBJ2-2; possible D gene TRBD1, 6 bases. Trimming removed 1 base at V and 3 bases at J, with 9 bases between. Germline CDR1 reads SGHNT; CDR2 reads YENEEA. The CDR3 length is 15 residues. Here the CDR3 DNA reads TGTGCCAGCAGCTTAGCAGGGGCCGACACCGGGGAGCTGTTTTTT. This sequence encodes CASSLAGADTGELFF.

The V and J genes are TRBV19 and TRBJ2-1, with 8 bases matching TRBD2. Germline CDR1 is LNHDA and CDR2 is SQIVND (reference sequence). There are 15 residues in the CDR3. The ends lost 4 bases at V and 7 bases at J; junction bases unmatched: 9. The CDR3 protein is CASSTVERERNEQFF. The CDR3 DNA reads TGTGCCAGTAGTACGGTAGAGCGGGAGAGGAATGAGCAGTTCTTC.

This chain connects TRBV7-2 to TRBJ2-7; D is perhaps TRBD1 (6 bases). This CDR3 is 14 amino acids long. The V end lost 0 bases, the J end lost 3 bases, and 9 bases lay between the germline ends. From germline, CDR1 is SGHTA and CDR2 FQGNSA. CDR3 protein: CASSLAQGNYEQYF. CDR3 nucleotide sequence: TGTGCCAGCAGCTTAGCACAGGGCAACTACGAGCAGTACTTC. The full variable domain, with the rest looked up from reference TRBV7-2 and TRBJ2-7, is GAGVSQSPSNKVTEKGKDVELRCDPISGHTALYWYRQSLGQGLEFLIYFQGNSAPDKSGLPSDRFSAERTGGSVSTLTIQRTQQEDSAVYLCASSLAQGNYEQYFGPGTRLTVT.

The V gene is TRBV9, the J gene TRBJ2-7; TRBD1 aligns across 7 bases. The germline CDR1 and CDR2 sequences are SGDLS and YYNGEE. The trim removed 4 bases at V and 5 bases at J, leaving 6 bases unmatched. There are 13 residues in the CDR3. CDR3 in amino acids: CASSLTGFHEQYF. CDR3 nucleotides: TGTGCCAGCAGCCTGACAGGGTTCCACGAGCAGTACTTC.

The V gene is TRBV7-6, the J gene TRBJ2-5; 8 bases agree with TRBD2. CDR1 SGHVS and CDR2 FNYEAQ come from the germline V gene. The CDR3 loop spans 14 amino acids. J was trimmed by 4 bases and V by 2 bases; bases with no gene match: 3. The CDR3 reads CASSLRRGGETQYF. The DNA of the CDR3 is TGTGCCAGCAGCTTACGTCGGGGGGGAGAGACCCAGTACTTC.

This clone was counted a few times. The chain carries TRBV10-3 and TRBJ2-1; no clear D gene. The CDR3 loop spans 15 amino acids. Trimming removed 5 bases from V and 0 bases from J, with 11 bases in between. Looked up from germline, CDR1 is ENHRY and CDR2 is SYGVKD. CDR3 DNA sequence: TGTGCCATCAGTAGTGACTGGAGCTCCTACAATGAGCAGTTCTTC. It yields the protein CAISSDWSSYNEQFF.

This clone was seen a few times. V gene TRBV2 combines with J gene TRBJ2-5, with a weak D call TRBD2 (6 bases). Germline-derived CDR1 and CDR2 are SNHLY and FYNNEI. This CDR3 region has 14 residues. V lost 6 bases, J lost 11 bases, and 22 bases lay in between. CDR3 in amino acids: CASRDRGGLIEQYF. CDR3 DNA: TGTGCCAGCAGGGACCGTGGGGGGTTGATTGAGCAGTACTTC.

The chain couples TRBV6-1 to TRBJ1-5, with D possibly TRBD1 on 6 matching bases. V lost 4 bases and J lost 1, with 8 bases in between. CDR1 and CDR2 (germline): MNHNS, SASEGT. This CDR3 region has 14 residues. In nucleotides, the CDR3 is TGTGCCAGCAGTGTAACAGGGAGCAATCAGCCCCAGCATTTT. This translates into CASSVTGSNQPQHF.

The chain couples TRBV7-9 to TRBJ1-2; D is ambiguous. The V gene's germline CDR1 is SEHNR and CDR2 FQNEAQ (reference sequence). The V end lost 1 base, the J end lost 4 bases, and 10 bases lay between the germline ends. The CDR3 is 14 amino acids. The CDR3 protein is CASSLGAVGYGYTF. The CDR3 coding sequence is TGTGCCAGCAGCTTAGGGGCCGTGGGCTATGGCTACACCTTC. The full variable domain, with the rest looked up from reference TRBV7-9 and TRBJ1-2, is DTGVSQNPRHKITKRGQNVTFRCDPISEHNRLYWYRQTLGQGPEFLTYFQNEAQLEKSRLLSDRFSAERPKGSFSTLEIQRTEQGDSAMYLCASSLGAVGYGYTFGSGTRLTVV.

V usage is TRBV5-1 and J usage is TRBJ2-5, with 9 bases lining up with TRBD1. Trimming cost V 4 bases and J 5 bases; bases outside gene matches: 3. This CDR3 spans 13 amino acids. CDR1 and CDR2 from the germline V gene are SGHRS and YFSETQ. CDR3 residues: CASSRDRVETQYF. The CDR3 DNA follows: TGCGCCAGCAGCAGGGACAGGGTTGAGACCCAGTACTTC. Supplemented by reference TRBV5-1 and TRBJ2-5, the full variable domain reads KAGVTQTPRYLIKTRGQQVTLSCSPISGHRSVSWYQQTPGQGLQFLFEYFSETQRNKGNFPGRFSGRQFSNSRSEMNVSTLELGDSALYLCASSRDRVETQYFGPGTRLLVL.

The chain links TRBV29-1 to TRBJ2-3; D gene unclear. Germline loops: CDR1 SQVTM, CDR2 ANQGSEA. The CDR3 covers 13 residues. The V and J ends lost 4 bases and 0 bases respectively, with 8 bases between them. The CDR3 here is CSVAGRSTDTQYF. In nucleotides, the CDR3 is TGCAGCGTTGCGGGTCGGAGCACAGATACGCAGTATTTT.

This chain uses TRBV18 with TRBJ2-1, with TRBD2 identical over 7 bases. There are 14 residues in the CDR3. CDR1 and CDR2 from the germline V gene are KGHSH and LQKENI. V gave up 3 bases and J gave up 15 bases; unmatched junction bases: 14. The CDR3 nucleotides are TGTGCCAGCTCACCCCGGGACGGGGGAGGGCCCTGGTTCTTC. Protein sequence: CASSPRDGGGPWFF.

The J gene is TRBJ1-5, the V gene TRBV6-5; D may be TRBD1 (6 bases). CDR1 is MNHEY and CDR2 is SVGAGI in the germline V gene. The CDR3 totals 14 residues. The V and J ends lost 5 bases and 2 bases respectively, with 10 bases between them. CDR3 region: CASSRGTRNQPQHF. The CDR3 region has the DNA TGTGCCAGCAGTCGAGGGACACGCAATCAGCCCCAGCATTTT.

J is TRBJ2-5 and V is TRBV14; 9 bases map to TRBD1. V shed 6 bases and J 5 bases; nucleotides not matched to a gene: 10. Germline CDR1 and CDR2: SGHDN and FVKESK. The length of the CDR3 is 15 residues. The CDR3 region has the DNA TGTGCCAGCAGTGGACAGGGGTCCCCCTGGGAGACCCAGTACTTC. Translating gives CASSGQGSPWETQYF.